One and the same sample provided the 27 T cell receptor beta chains below, sequenced in a study of T cell responses to AZD1222 COVID-19 vaccine. Sequencing used immunoSEQ multiplex PCR; TCRdb keeps in-frame clones, though not all of them. The profile covers 150,000 or so clones, with around 93% appearing a single time and 3% to 4% taken by the ten largest. The sample here was peripheral blood, taken 28 days after the second AZD1222 dose. Receptors originate from an adult who received the AZD1222 COVID-19 vaccine.

V is TRBV6-5 and J is TRBJ2-3; 10 bases line up with TRBD2. V shed 4 bases, J shed 9 bases, and the junction held 7 bases outside the gene matches. This CDR3 has 14 residues. The germline V gene encodes CDR1 MNHEY and CDR2 SVGAGI. CDR3 sequence (DNA): TGTGCCAGCAGTTTTCTAGCGGGAGAAGGAACGCAGTATTTT. Protein product: CASSFLAGEGTQYF.

The chain uses TRBV15 and TRBJ2-7; the D call may be TRBD1 or TRBD2 (5 bases each). The germline V and J ends were trimmed by 6 bases and 3 bases, with 12 bases remaining between them. The germline CDR1 and CDR2 sequences are LNHNV and YYDKDF (reference sequence). The CDR3 runs to 13 residues. CDR3 residues: CATSRRGLYEQYF. The CDR3 coding sequence is TGTGCCACCAGTCGCCGGGGCCTCTACGAGCAGTACTTC.

The chain links TRBV9 to TRBJ1-1; the D is unclear. The V and J ends lost 1 base and 5 bases respectively, with 9 bases between them. The CDR3 has 13 amino acids. Germline CDR1 SGDLS, CDR2 YYNGEE. The CDR3: CASSVSLGTEAFF. The CDR3, as DNA: TGTGCCAGCAGCGTAAGTCTGGGGACTGAAGCTTTCTTT. Supplemented by reference TRBV9 and TRBJ1-1, the full variable domain reads DSGVTQTPKHLITATGQRVTLRCSPRSGDLSVYWYQQSLDQGLQFLIQYYNGEERAKGNILERFSAQQFPDLHSELNLSSLELGDSALYFCASSVSLGTEAFFGQGTRLTVV.

The chain carries TRBV9 and TRBJ2-2; D unresolved. Germline V gives CDR1 SGDLS, CDR2 YYNGEE. V shed 3 bases and J shed 4 bases, with 16 bases lying between them. CDR3 length equals 16 residues. In DNA, the CDR3 is TGTGCCAGCAGCGCTGGACGGCGCCCTGTCACCGGGGAGCTGTTTTTT. It encodes CASSAGRRPVTGELFF.

This clone was detected only a few times. The rearrangement joins TRBV19 to TRBJ2-2; D remains ambiguous. The CDR3 loop spans 13 amino acids. V lost 6 bases, J lost 4 bases, and 9 bases lay in between. The germline gives CDR1 LNHDA, CDR2 SQIVND (reference sequence). In nucleotides, the CDR3 is TGTGCCAGTAGAGGAAGTAGCACCGGGGAGCTGTTTTTT. Amino acid sequence: CASRGSSTGELFF.

This rearrangement joins TRBV6-1 to TRBJ2-2, with D uncertain. CDR3 length equals 15 residues. V was clipped by 2 bases and J by 2 bases, with 9 bases between them. Per the germline V gene, CDR1 is MNHNS and CDR2 is SASEGT. Here the CDR3 reads CASSESQPNTGELFF. CDR3 coding DNA: TGTGCCAGCAGTGAAAGTCAGCCTAACACCGGGGAGCTGTTTTTT.

The table lists this clone with a few counts. This CDR3 is CASSLRRPGPLNTEAFF. CDR3 nucleotides: TGTGCCAGCAGTTTAAGGCGTCCAGGTCCCTTGAACACTGAAGCTTTCTTT. The J gene is TRBJ1-1, the V gene TRBV27; unclear D gene. The V and J ends lost 2 bases and 0 bases respectively, with 16 bases between them. The CDR3 is 17 amino acids. CDR1 is MNHEY and CDR2 is SMNVEV in the germline V gene (reference sequence).

V usage is TRBV10-3 and J usage is TRBJ2-2, with unresolved D. Trimming took 6 bases from V and 5 from J, leaving 16 bases between them. This CDR3 is 15 amino acids long. Germline V gene sequence: CDR1 ENHRY, CDR2 SYGVKD. The CDR3 DNA is TGTGCCATCAGGGACCCCTCGGCGAGGACCGGGGAGCTGTTTTTT. Protein product: CAIRDPSARTGELFF.

J is TRBJ1-2 and V is TRBV10-3, with unresolved D. Germline loops: CDR1 ENHRY, CDR2 SYGVKD. V was pared by 3 bases and J by 4 bases, with 9 bases between. The CDR3 length is 13 residues. Here the CDR3 reads CAISDPVSYGYTF. CDR3 in DNA: TGTGCCATCAGTGACCCGGTGTCCTATGGCTACACCTTC.

The chain couples TRBV2 to TRBJ1-5; D is uncertain. Trimming pared 3 bases from V and 7 bases from J, leaving 10 bases between. Germline V gene lookup returns CDR1 SNHLY and CDR2 FYNNEI. This CDR3 region has 13 residues. The CDR3 DNA reads as TGTGCCAGCAGTGAGAGGTTGGGACAGCCCCAGCATTTT. Translating gives CASSERLGQPQHF.

J is TRBJ1-2 and V is TRBV9; D not resolved. The CDR3 runs 13 residues. Germline loops: CDR1 SGDLS, CDR2 YYNGEE. The V end lost 1 base, the J end lost 1 base, and 5 bases lay between the germline ends. The CDR3 coding sequence is TGTGCCAGCAGCGTAATGGGTAACTATGGCTACACCTTC. Translation: CASSVMGNYGYTF.

As for this clone: This specimen includes other DNA sequences encoding the same CDR3. The chain has TRBV28 and TRBJ1-5; D ambiguous. The V gene's germline CDR1 is MDHEN and CDR2 SYDVKM. The CDR3 is 12 residues long. V lost 0 bases to trimming and J lost 7 bases, with 4 bases between them. This CDR3 reads CASSLWGQPQHF. The CDR3 DNA follows: TGTGCCAGCAGTTTATGGGGCCAGCCCCAGCATTTT.

The gene calls are TRBV2 and TRBJ2-7; D uncertain. The germline V gene encodes CDR1 SNHLY and CDR2 FYNNEI. V was pared by 8 bases and J by 6 bases, with 20 bases between. The CDR3 sequence is 14 residues long. CDR3 in amino acids: CASEVQTLGGEQYF. DNA of the CDR3: TGTGCCAGCGAGGTTCAAACCCTTGGCGGCGAGCAGTACTTC.

The chain is built from TRBV7-3 and TRBJ1-3; D unresolved. The V gene lost 3 bases and the J gene lost 1 base, with 7 bases spanning the gap. This CDR3 region has 14 residues. The germline V gene encodes CDR1 SGHTA and CDR2 FQGTGA. In DNA form, the CDR3 reads TGTGCCAGCAGCTTGTTTGGGTCTGGAAACACCATATATTTT. It is translated as CASSLFGSGNTIYF.

This chain connects TRBV11-2 to TRBJ1-5; no firm D call. Trimming removed 0 bases from V and 3 bases from J, with 3 bases in between. The germline V gene has CDR1 SGHAT and CDR2 FQNNGV. The CDR3 totals 13 residues. The CDR3: CASSLEINQPQHF. The CDR3 DNA sequence: TGTGCCAGCAGCTTAGAAATCAATCAGCCCCAGCATTTT.

V and J are TRBV5-6 and TRBJ1-2; D gene ambiguous. V gave up 1 base and J gave up 4 bases, with 11 bases separating them. The CDR3 length is 14 residues. Germline V gene sequence: CDR1 SGHDT, CDR2 YYEEEE. Here the CDR3 reads CASSLQNLRYGYTF. The CDR3 region has the DNA TGTGCCAGCAGCTTGCAAAACCTCCGCTATGGCTACACCTTC. The whole variable domain, remainder taken from reference TRBV5-6 and TRBJ1-2, is DAGVTQSPTHLIKTRGQQVTLRCSPKSGHDTVSWYQQALGQGPQFIFQYYEEEERQRGNFPDRFSGHQFPNYSSELNVNALLLGDSALYLCASSLQNLRYGYTFGSGTRLTVV.

The chain combines TRBV23-1 with TRBJ1-2; TRBD1 might be the D (6 bases). TRBV23-1 is assigned to the ORF class and has an uncertain function. This CDR3 spans 12 amino acids. V dropped 7 bases and J dropped 6 bases, with 12 bases sitting between them. CDR3 in amino acids: CASMGGPNGYTF. The CDR3 coding sequence is TGCGCCAGCATGGGGGGCCCTAATGGCTACACCTTC.

A remark on this clone: An end of the junction does not agree with germline; a read error may underlie this. This chain uses TRBV7-7 with TRBJ2-5; TRBD2 is a possible D gene (5 bases). This CDR3 is built from 13 residues. The germline CDR1 and CDR2 sequences are SSHAT and FNYEAQ (reference sequence). In nucleotides, the CDR3 is TGTGCTAGCAGCCCGGGAATTCAAGAGACCCAGTACTTC. Translating gives CASSPGIQETQYF.

V is TRBV7-8 and J is TRBJ2-1; D tentatively reads TRBD1 or TRBD2 (6 bases each). CDR3 length: 17 residues. CDR1 and CDR2 (germline): SGHVS, FQNEAQ. Trimming took off 0 bases at V and 13 bases at J, with 25 bases between the two ends. The CDR3 DNA is TGTGCCAGCAGCTTAGCCGGGGGCGCTCCAGTCATCGATGGCCAGTTCTTC. This encodes CASSLAGGAPVIDGQFF.

This clone was detected once. The DNA is left out, because the CDR3 cannot be placed on it with certainty; the CDR3 is given as TCRdb lists it. V gene TRBV12-5 combines with J gene TRBJ1-1; no DNA check was done on the table's D call, TRBD1. The CDR3 length is 15 residues, termini included. CDR1 is LGHNT and CDR2 is FRNRAP in the germline V gene. CDR3 sequence reads: CASGFWRGGNTEAFF.

V and J are TRBV6-6 and TRBJ2-7; D possibly corresponds to TRBD1 (5 bases). Germline V gene lookup returns CDR1 MNHNY and CDR2 SVGAGI (reference sequence). The V and J ends lost 5 bases and 0 bases respectively, with 17 bases between them. This CDR3 comprises 16 residues. This CDR3 reads CASSPIRGAASYEQYF. The CDR3 bases are TGTGCCAGCAGTCCAATTAGGGGCGCGGCCTCCTACGAGCAGTACTTC.

The rearrangement links TRBV7-3 to TRBJ2-7, with D perhaps TRBD2 (5 bases). Trimming shortened V by 8 bases and J by 6 bases, and 17 bases separated the two germline ends. CDR1 SGHTA and CDR2 FQGTGA come from the germline V gene. The CDR3 length is 13 residues. CDR3 residues: CASGRTGEGEQYF. The CDR3 DNA sequence: TGTGCCAGCGGACGGACCGGGGAAGGCGAGCAGTACTTC.

The V and J genes are TRBV28 and TRBJ1-2; D not resolved. Germline V gives CDR1 MDHEN, CDR2 SYDVKM. V was pared by 6 bases and J by 5 bases, with 10 bases between. CDR3 length equals 12 residues. DNA of the CDR3: TGTGCCAGCAGAGGACCGAGTTATGGCTACACCTTC. This sequence encodes CASRGPSYGYTF.

Concerning this clone: Other DNA variants within this sample encode the same CDR3. J is TRBJ2-7 and V is TRBV4-1; 7 bases line up with TRBD2. With 0 bases clipped from V and 2 bases from J, the junction kept 10 bases outside the gene matches. Germline V lookup: CDR1 MGHRA, CDR2 YSYEKL. The CDR3 has 17 amino acids. The CDR3 coding sequence is TGCGCCAGCAGCCAAGATGTAACTAGCGCTGTACCCTACGAGCAGTACTTC. Amino acid sequence: CASSQDVTSAVPYEQYF.

V and J are TRBV7-2 and TRBJ1-5; 9 bases align to TRBD1. Unmatched junction bases numbered 4, after V lost 5 bases and J lost 2 bases. The CDR3 is 15 residues long. Germline V gene sequence: CDR1 SGHTA, CDR2 FQGNSA. The CDR3 here is CASSRDRAGNQPQHF. The CDR3 DNA sequence: TGTGCCAGCAGCAGGGACAGGGCGGGCAATCAGCCCCAGCATTTT.

This chain links TRBV18 with TRBJ2-5; D might be TRBD2 (5 bases). This CDR3 is 13 amino acids long. CDR1 and CDR2 (germline): KGHSH, LQKENI. V lost 2 bases, J lost 6 bases, and 10 bases lay in between. The CDR3 sequence is CASSPGGGKTQYF. CDR3 DNA sequence: TGTGCCAGCTCACCAGGAGGCGGAAAGACCCAGTACTTC.

V is TRBV27 and J is TRBJ1-5; D not certain. This CDR3 has 14 residues. The ends were cut back, 1 base at V and 6 bases at J, with 10 bases in the middle. Germline V lookup: CDR1 MNHEY, CDR2 SMNVEV (reference sequence). As DNA, the CDR3 is TGTGCCAGCAGTTTATTCAGGTTTTCTCAGCCCCAGCATTTT. It specifies CASSLFRFSQPQHF.